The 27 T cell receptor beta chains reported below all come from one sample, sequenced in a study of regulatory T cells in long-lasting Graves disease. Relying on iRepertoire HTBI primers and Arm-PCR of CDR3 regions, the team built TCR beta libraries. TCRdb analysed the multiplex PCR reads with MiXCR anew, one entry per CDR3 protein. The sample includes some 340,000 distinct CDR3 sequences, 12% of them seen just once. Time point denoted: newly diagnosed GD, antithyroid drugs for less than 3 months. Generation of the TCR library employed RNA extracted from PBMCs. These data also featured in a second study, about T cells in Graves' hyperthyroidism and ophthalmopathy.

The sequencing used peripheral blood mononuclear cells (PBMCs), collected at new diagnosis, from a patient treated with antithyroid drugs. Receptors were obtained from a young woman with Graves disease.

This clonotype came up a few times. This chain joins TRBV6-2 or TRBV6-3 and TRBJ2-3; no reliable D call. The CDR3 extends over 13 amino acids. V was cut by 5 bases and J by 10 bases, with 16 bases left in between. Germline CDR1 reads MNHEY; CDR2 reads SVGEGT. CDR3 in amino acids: CASSNVEARPQYF. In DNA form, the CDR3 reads TGTGCCAGCAGTAACGTAGAGGCGCGTCCGCAGTATTTT.

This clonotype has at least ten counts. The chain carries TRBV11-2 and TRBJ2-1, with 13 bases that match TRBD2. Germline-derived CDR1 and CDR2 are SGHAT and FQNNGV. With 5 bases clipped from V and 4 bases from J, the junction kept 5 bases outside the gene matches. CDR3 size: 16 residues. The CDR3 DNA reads TGTGCCAGCAGCCTTTGGACTAGCGGGGGTTACAATGAGCAGTTCTTC. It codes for CASSLWTSGGYNEQFF. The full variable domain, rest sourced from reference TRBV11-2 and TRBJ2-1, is EAGVAQSPRYKIIEKRQSVAFWCNPISGHATLYWYQQILGQGPKLLIQFQNNGVVDDSQLPKDRFSAERLKGVDSTLKIQPAKLEDSAVYLCASSLWTSGGYNEQFFGPGTRLTVL.

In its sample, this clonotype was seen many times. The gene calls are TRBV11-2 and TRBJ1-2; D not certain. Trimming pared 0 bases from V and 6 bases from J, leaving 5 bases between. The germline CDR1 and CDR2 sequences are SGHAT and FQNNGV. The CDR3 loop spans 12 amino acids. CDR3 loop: CASSLEGDGYTF. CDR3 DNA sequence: TGTGCCAGCAGCTTAGAGGGTGATGGCTACACCTTC. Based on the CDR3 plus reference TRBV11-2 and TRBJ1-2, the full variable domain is EAGVAQSPRYKIIEKRQSVAFWCNPISGHATLYWYQQILGQGPKLLIQFQNNGVVDDSQLPKDRFSAERLKGVDSTLKIQPAKLEDSAVYLCASSLEGDGYTFGSGTRLTVV.

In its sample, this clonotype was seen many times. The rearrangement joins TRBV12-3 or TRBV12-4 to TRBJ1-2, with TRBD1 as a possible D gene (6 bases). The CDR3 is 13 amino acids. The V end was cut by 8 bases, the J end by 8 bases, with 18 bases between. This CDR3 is CASAKRGAWGYTF. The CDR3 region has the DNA TGTGCCAGCGCCAAACGGGGGGCGTGGGGCTACACCTTC.

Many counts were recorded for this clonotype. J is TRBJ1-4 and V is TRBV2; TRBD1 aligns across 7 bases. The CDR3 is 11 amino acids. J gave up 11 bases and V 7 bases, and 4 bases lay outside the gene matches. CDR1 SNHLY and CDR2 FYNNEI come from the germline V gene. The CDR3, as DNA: TGTGCCAGCAATATCAGGGGGAAACTGTTTTTT. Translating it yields CASNIRGKLFF.

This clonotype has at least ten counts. CDR3 nucleotides: TGTGCCAGCAGCTTAACCGCAGGGCCTTCTCGCTACACCTTC. Its protein is CASSLTAGPSRYTF. The chain joins TRBV7-3 to TRBJ1-2, with D possibly matching TRBD1 (5 bases). Trimming took 0 bases from V and 9 from J, leaving 14 bases between them. CDR1 is SGHTA, CDR2 FQGTGA, per germline. CDR3 length: 14 residues.

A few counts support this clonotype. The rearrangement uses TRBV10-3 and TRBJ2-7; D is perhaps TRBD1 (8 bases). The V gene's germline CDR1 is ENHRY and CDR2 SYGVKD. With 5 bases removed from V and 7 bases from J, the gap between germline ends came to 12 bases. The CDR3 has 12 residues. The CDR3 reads CAISIQGGEQYV. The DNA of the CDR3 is TGTGCCATCAGTATACAGGGGGGGGAGCAGTACGTC.

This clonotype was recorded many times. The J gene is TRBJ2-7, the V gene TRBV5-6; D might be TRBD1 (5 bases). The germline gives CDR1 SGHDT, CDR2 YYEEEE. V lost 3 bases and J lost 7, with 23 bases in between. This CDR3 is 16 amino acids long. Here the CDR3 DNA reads TGTGCCAGCAGCTCGCCTCGCCGACACAGGTCTCGGGAGCAGTACTTC. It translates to CASSSPRRHRSREQYF.

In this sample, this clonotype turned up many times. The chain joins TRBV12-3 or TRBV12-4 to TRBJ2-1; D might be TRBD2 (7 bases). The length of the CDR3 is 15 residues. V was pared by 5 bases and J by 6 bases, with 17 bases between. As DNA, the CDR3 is TGTGCCAGCAGTCCGAGGGGGGGCTTGCGCAATGAGCAGTTCTTC. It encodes CASSPRGGLRNEQFF.

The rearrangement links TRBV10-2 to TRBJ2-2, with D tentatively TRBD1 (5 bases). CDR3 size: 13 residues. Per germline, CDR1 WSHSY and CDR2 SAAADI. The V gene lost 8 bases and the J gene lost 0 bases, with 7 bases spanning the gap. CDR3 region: CASLGPNTGELFF. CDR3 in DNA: TGCGCCAGCTTGGGGCCGAACACCGGGGAGCTGTTTTTT.

The CDR3: CASSLGTSLYNEQFF. The CDR3 nucleotides read TGTGCCAGCAGCTTAGGGACTAGCCTTTACAATGAGCAGTTCTTC. V and J are TRBV7-9 and TRBJ2-1, with 8 bases that match TRBD2. The CDR3 totals 15 residues. From germline, CDR1 is SEHNR and CDR2 FQNEAQ (reference sequence). J was trimmed by 4 bases and V by 1 base; bases with no gene match: 3. Variable domain in full (rest from reference TRBV7-9 and TRBJ2-1): DTGVSQNPRHKITKRGQNVTFRCDPISEHNRLYWYRQTLGQGPEFLTYFQNEAQLEKSRLLSDRFSAERPKGSFSTLEIQRTEQGDSAMYLCASSLGTSLYNEQFFGPGTRLTVL.

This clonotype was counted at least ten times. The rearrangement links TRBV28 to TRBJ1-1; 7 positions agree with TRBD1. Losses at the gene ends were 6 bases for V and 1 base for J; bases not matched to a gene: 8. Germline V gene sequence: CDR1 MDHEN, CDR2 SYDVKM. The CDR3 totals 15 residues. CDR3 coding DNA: TGTGCCAGCAGCATTGCTAGGGGGCCGAACACTGAAGCTTTCTTT. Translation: CASSIARGPNTEAFF.

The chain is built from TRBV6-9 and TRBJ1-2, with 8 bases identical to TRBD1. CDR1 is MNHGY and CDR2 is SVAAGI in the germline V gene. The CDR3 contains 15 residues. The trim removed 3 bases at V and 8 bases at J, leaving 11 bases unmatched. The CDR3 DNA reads TGTGCCAGCAGTTACCTTTCAGGGGACAGGAACGGCTACACCTTC. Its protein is CASSYLSGDRNGYTF.

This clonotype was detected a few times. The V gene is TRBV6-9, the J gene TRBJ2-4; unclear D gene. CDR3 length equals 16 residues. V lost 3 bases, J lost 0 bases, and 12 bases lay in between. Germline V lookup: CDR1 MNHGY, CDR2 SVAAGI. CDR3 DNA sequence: TGTGCCAGCAGTTACCGACGATCGCTAGCCAAAAACATTCAGTACTTC. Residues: CASSYRRSLAKNIQYF.

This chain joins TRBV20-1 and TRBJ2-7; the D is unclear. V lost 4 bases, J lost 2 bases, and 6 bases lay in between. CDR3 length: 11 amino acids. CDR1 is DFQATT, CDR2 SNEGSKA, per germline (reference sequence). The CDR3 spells CSATGTYEQYF. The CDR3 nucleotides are TGCAGTGCTACCGGAACCTACGAGCAGTACTTC.

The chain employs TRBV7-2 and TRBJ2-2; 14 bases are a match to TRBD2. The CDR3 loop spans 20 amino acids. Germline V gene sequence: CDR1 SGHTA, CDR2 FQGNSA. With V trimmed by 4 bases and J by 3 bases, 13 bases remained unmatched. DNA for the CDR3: TGTGCCAGCAGCTCCCTCAGACTAGCGGGAGGGCCTCGGGACACCGGGGAGCTGTTTTTT. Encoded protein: CASSSLRLAGGPRDTGELFF. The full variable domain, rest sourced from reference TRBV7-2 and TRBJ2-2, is GAGVSQSPSNKVTEKGKDVELRCDPISGHTALYWYRQSLGQGLEFLIYFQGNSAPDKSGLPSDRFSAERTGGSVSTLTIQRTQQEDSAVYLCASSSLRLAGGPRDTGELFFGEGSRLTVL.

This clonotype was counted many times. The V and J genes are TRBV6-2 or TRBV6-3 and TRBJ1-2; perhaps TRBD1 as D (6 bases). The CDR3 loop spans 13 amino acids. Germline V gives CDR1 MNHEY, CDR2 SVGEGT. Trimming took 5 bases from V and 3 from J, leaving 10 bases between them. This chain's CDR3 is CASSPGEYYGYTF. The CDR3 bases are TGTGCCAGCAGTCCAGGGGAGTACTATGGCTACACCTTC.

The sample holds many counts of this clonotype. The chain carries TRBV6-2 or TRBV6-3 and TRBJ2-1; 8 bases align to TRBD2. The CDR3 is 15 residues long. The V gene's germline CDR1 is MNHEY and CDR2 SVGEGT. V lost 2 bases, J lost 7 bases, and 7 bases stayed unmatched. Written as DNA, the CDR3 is TGTGCCAGCAGTTACGGAGCGGGAGTTGGGAATGAGCAGTTCTTC. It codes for CASSYGAGVGNEQFF.

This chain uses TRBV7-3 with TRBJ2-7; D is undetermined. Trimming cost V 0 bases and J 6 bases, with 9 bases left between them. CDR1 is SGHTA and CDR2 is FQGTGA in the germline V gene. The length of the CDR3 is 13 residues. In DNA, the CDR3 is TGTGCCAGCAGCTTAACCGGGTCAGCCGAGCAGTACTTC. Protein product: CASSLTGSAEQYF.

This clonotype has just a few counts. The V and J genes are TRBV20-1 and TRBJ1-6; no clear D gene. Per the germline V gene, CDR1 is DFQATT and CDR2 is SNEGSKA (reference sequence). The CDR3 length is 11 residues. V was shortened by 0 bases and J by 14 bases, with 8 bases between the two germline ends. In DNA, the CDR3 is TGCAGTGCTAGAGACCGAAGGACCCTCCACTTT. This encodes CSARDRRTLHF.

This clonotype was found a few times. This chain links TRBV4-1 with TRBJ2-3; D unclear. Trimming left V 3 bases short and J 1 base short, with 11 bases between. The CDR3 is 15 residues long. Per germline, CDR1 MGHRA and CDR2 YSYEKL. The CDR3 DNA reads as TGCGCCAGCAGCCATCCCAGCAGTGGCACAGATACGCAGTATTTT. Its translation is CASSHPSSGTDTQYF.

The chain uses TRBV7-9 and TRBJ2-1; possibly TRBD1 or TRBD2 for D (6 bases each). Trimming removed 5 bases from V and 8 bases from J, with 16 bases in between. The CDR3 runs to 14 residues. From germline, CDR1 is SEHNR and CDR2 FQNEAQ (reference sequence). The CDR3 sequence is CASSLLGGRDEQFF. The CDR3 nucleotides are TGTGCCAGCAGCCTCCTTGGGGGGCGGGATGAGCAGTTCTTC. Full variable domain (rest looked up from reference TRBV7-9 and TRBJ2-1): DTGVSQNPRHKITKRGQNVTFRCDPISEHNRLYWYRQTLGQGPEFLTYFQNEAQLEKSRLLSDRFSAERPKGSFSTLEIQRTEQGDSAMYLCASSLLGGRDEQFFGPGTRLTVL.

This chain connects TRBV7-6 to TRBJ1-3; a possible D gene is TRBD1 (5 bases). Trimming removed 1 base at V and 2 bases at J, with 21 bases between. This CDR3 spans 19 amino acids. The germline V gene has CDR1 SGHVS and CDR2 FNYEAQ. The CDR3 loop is CASSLGGGRAQRAGNTIYF. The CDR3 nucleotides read TGTGCCAGCAGCTTAGGCGGGGGAAGGGCCCAGAGGGCTGGAAACACCATATATTTT.

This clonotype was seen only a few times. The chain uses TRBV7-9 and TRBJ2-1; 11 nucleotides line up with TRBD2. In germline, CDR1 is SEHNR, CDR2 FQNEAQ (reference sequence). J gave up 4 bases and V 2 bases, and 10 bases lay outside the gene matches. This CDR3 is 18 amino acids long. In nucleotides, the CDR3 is TGTGCCAGCAGCTTAAGAACTAGCGGGAGTGGGCCTTACAATGAGCAGTTCTTC. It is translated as CASSLRTSGSGPYNEQFF.

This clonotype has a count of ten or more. CDR3: CASSRGELLAKNIQYF. CDR3 nucleotides: TGTGCCAGCAGTAGAGGGGAACTACTAGCCAAAAACATTCAGTACTTC. V and J are TRBV6-1 and TRBJ2-4, with D perhaps being TRBD1 or TRBD2 (5 bases each). V was clipped by 5 bases and J by 0 bases, with 14 bases between them. The germline gives CDR1 MNHNS, CDR2 SASEGT. This CDR3 has 16 amino acids.

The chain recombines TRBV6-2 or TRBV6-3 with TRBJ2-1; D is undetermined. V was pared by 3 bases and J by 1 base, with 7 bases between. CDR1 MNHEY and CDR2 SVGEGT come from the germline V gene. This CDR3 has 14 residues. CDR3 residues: CASSYNPSYNEQFF. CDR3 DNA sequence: TGTGCCAGCAGTTATAATCCTTCCTACAATGAGCAGTTCTTC.

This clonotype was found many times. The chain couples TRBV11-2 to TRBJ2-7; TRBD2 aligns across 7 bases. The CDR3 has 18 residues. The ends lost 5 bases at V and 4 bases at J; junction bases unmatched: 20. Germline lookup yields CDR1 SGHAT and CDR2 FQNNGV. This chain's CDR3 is CASSPLNRGAGVKYEQYF. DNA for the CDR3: TGTGCCAGCAGCCCCTTAAACCGAGGGGCGGGAGTGAAGTACGAGCAGTACTTC.